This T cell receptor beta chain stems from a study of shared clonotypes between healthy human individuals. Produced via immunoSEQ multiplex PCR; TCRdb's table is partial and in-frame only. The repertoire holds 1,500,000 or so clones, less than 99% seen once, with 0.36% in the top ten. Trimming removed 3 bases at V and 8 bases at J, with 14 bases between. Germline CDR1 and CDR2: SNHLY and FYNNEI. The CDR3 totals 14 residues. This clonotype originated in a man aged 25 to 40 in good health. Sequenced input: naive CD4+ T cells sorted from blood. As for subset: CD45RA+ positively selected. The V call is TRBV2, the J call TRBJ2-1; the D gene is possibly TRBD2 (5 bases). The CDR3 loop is CASSEDSVKHEQFF. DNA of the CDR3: TGTGCCAGCAGTGAGGACTCTGTGAAGCATGAGCAGTTCTTC.